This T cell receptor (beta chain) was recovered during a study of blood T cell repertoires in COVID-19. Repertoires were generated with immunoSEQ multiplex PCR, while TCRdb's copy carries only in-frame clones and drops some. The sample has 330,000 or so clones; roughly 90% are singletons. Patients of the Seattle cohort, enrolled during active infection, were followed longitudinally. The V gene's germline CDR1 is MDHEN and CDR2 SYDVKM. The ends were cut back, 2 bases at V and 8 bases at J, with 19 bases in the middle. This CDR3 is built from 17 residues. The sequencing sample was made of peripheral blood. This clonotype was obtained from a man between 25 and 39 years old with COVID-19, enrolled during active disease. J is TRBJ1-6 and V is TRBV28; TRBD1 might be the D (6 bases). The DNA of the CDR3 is TGTGCCAGCAGTTTAGGGGGGGCAGGGGTCGGATATTCACCCCTCCACTTT. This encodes CASSLGGAGVGYSPLHF.